Presented here are 29 T cell receptor beta chains from one specimen sequenced in a study of identical twins listed by TCRdb under 2016. The library relied on 5' RACE. TCRdb shows the sequencer as Illumina HiSeq 2000. TCRdb reprocessing: public reads trimmed at Q25 with fastp, clones called with MiXCR, in-frame beta chains kept. Records with the same CDR3 protein are collapsed into one entry carrying the most frequent genes and DNA. The sample table lists some 560,000 distinct CDR3 sequences, roughly 9.5% of them with a count of one. The ten largest clonotypes hold 2.5% to 3% of the sample. Another study also made use of these data, one on yellow fever vaccine responses in identical twins.

Sequencing was carried out using PBMCs. These receptor sequences come from a woman aged 18-29 years in good health.

This clonotype was found many times. V and J are TRBV11-2 and TRBJ2-5; 10 nucleotides align to TRBD2. Germline V gives CDR1 SGHAT, CDR2 FQNNGV. V lost 1 base to trimming and J lost 5 bases; unmatched junction nucleotides: 7. The CDR3 contains 16 residues. CDR3 DNA: TGTGCCAGCAGCTTAGGGGCTAGCGGGAGTAGGGAGACCCAGTACTTC. This gives the protein CASSLGASGSRETQYF.

V gene TRBV20-1 combines with J gene TRBJ2-4; 8 bases are a match to TRBD1. This CDR3 contains 16 residues. CDR1 is DFQATT, CDR2 SNEGSKA, per germline (reference sequence). Trimming at V came to 0 bases and at J to 5 bases, leaving 9 bases not matched to a gene. CDR3 sequence: CSARDPGGALENIQYF. The CDR3 coding sequence is TGCAGTGCTAGAGATCCAGGGGGCGCGTTGGAAAACATTCAGTACTTC.

The chain recombines TRBV20-1 with TRBJ2-3; 7 bases are shared with TRBD2. Per the germline V gene, CDR1 is DFQATT and CDR2 is SNEGSKA (reference sequence). V lost 6 bases to trimming and J lost 0 bases; unmatched junction nucleotides: 9. The CDR3 has 15 residues. The CDR3 nucleotides read TGCAGTGCCCGTCTCGGGGGGACTAGCACAGATACGCAGTATTTT. Translating gives CSARLGGTSTDTQYF.

This clonotype showed up many times. The J gene is TRBJ1-1, the V gene TRBV12-3 or TRBV12-4; D is undetermined. V was clipped by 6 bases and J by 6 bases, with 17 bases between them. The CDR3 contains 14 residues. CDR3 sequence: CASRAMGAVAEAFF. The CDR3 nucleotides read TGTGCCAGCAGGGCGATGGGCGCGGTTGCTGAAGCTTTCTTT.

A remark on this clonotype: One end of the junction does not line up with germline, which may come from a read error. This chain links TRBV29-1 with TRBJ2-2; D gene unclear. Per germline, CDR1 SQVTM and CDR2 ANQGSEA. The CDR3 is 13 residues long. The CDR3 DNA sequence: TGCAGCGCTGAACTAAAGCAGGTCGGGGAGCTGTTTTTT. Translating it yields CSAELKQVGELFF.

This clonotype was observed at least ten times. The chain carries TRBV12-3 or TRBV12-4 and TRBJ2-1; TRBD2 agrees at 9 bases. Losses at the gene ends were 5 bases for V and 5 bases for J; bases not matched to a gene: 7. The CDR3 runs 15 residues. CDR3 sequence: CASSLLAGPNNEQFF. The CDR3, as DNA: TGTGCCAGCAGTCTTCTAGCGGGACCAAACAATGAGCAGTTCTTC.

This clonotype was detected many times. The J gene is TRBJ2-1, the V gene TRBV5-1; 10 positions agree with TRBD2. In germline, CDR1 is SGHRS, CDR2 YFSETQ. Germline trimming cut 0 bases from V and 2 bases from J; bases unmatched to any gene: 8. The CDR3 is made up of 18 amino acids. The DNA of the CDR3 is TGCGCCAGCAGCTTGGTGGCTAGCGGGGGTCTCACCTACAATGAGCAGTTCTTC. Translating it yields CASSLVASGGLTYNEQFF.

The chain is built from TRBV7-2 and TRBJ2-1, with 7 bases that match TRBD2. The CDR3 spans 17 residues. V trimming: 1 base; J trimming: 10 bases; junction bases outside the gene matches: 16. The germline V gene encodes CDR1 SGHTA and CDR2 FQGNSA. CDR3 sequence (DNA): TGTGCCAGCAGCTTAGGATCGGCGGGGAGGGGTTTCACCGAGCAGTTCTTC. Protein product: CASSLGSAGRGFTEQFF.

There are many counts of this clonotype. The chain uses TRBV7-9 and TRBJ2-5; 7 bases fit TRBD2. CDR3 size: 14 residues. V lost 0 bases, J lost 6 bases, and 4 bases stayed unmatched. The germline V gene encodes CDR1 SEHNR and CDR2 FQNEAQ (reference sequence). In DNA form, the CDR3 reads TGTGCCAGCAGCTTAGCGGGAGGGCCGCAGACCCAGTACTTC. Translated, it gives CASSLAGGPQTQYF.

In its sample, this clonotype was seen many times. V and J are TRBV20-1 and TRBJ2-7, with TRBD1 as a possible D gene (6 bases). V was clipped by 6 bases and J by 3 bases, with 12 bases between them. Germline CDR1 is DFQATT and CDR2 is SNEGSKA (reference sequence). The CDR3 covers 12 residues. The CDR3 DNA reads as TGCAGTGCGGGTAAGGGGGTCTACGAGCAGTACTTC. Translation gives CSAGKGVYEQYF.

This clonotype was observed a few times. The chain has TRBV6-2 or TRBV6-3 and TRBJ2-3; a possible D gene is TRBD2 (6 bases). Per the germline V gene, CDR1 is MNHEY and CDR2 is SVGEGT. The CDR3 has 16 residues. Trimming took off 6 bases at V and 1 base at J, with 17 bases between the two ends. The CDR3 DNA is TGTGCCAGCAGAGTCGTTGGGGGAGGACGCACAGATACGCAGTATTTT. It encodes CASRVVGGGRTDTQYF.

This clonotype was detected many times. The chain couples TRBV10-3 to TRBJ2-1, with 12 bases lining up with TRBD2. The junction had 4 bases not matched to a gene; V was cut back by 3 bases and J by 4 bases. The germline gives CDR1 ENHRY, CDR2 SYGVKD. The length of the CDR3 is 16 residues. The CDR3 DNA reads TGTGCCATCAGTGATTCGACTAGCGGGGGTTACAATGAGCAGTTCTTC. Translated: CAISDSTSGGYNEQFF.

The table lists this clonotype with a few counts. This rearrangement joins TRBV10-3 to TRBJ2-3; 7 bases agree with TRBD2. V was clipped by 0 bases and J by 2 bases; unmatched bases: 2. CDR1 ENHRY and CDR2 SYGVKD come from the germline V gene. This CDR3 is built from 15 residues. In DNA, the CDR3 is TGTGCCATCAGTGAGTCGCTAGCGGCCACAGATACGCAGTATTTT. Translated: CAISESLAATDTQYF.

This clonotype was observed at least ten times. The CDR3 DNA reads TGCAGCGTTGAAGAACCCGACCTACATTACAATGAGCAGTTCTTC. It codes for CSVEEPDLHYNEQFF. This chain connects TRBV29-1 to TRBJ2-1; no reliable D call. The germline V gene encodes CDR1 SQVTM and CDR2 ANQGSEA. The CDR3 is made up of 15 amino acids. Trimming shortened V by 0 bases and J by 4 bases, and 13 bases separated the two germline ends.

A few counts support this clonotype. The rearrangement links TRBV12-3 or TRBV12-4 to TRBJ2-7; TRBD2 matches 11 bases. The CDR3 runs 14 residues. The V segment lost 7 bases and the J segment 6 bases; nucleotides outside the gene matches: 8. CDR3 in amino acids: CASTLAGGVGEQYF. The CDR3 nucleotides read TGTGCCAGCACCTTAGCGGGAGGGGTAGGCGAGCAGTACTTC.

This clonotype came up many times. This chain links TRBV7-8 with TRBJ2-7, with D hard to call. The V gene lost 2 bases and the J gene lost 7 bases, with 12 bases spanning the gap. Germline CDR1 SGHVS, CDR2 FQNEAQ. The CDR3 is 13 residues long. The CDR3 protein is CASSLSGKLEQYF. CDR3 DNA: TGTGCCAGCAGCTTAAGTGGTAAATTGGAGCAGTACTTC.

V is TRBV5-1 and J is TRBJ1-4, with TRBD1 matching 8 bases. Unmatched junction bases numbered 4, after V lost 3 bases and J lost 6 bases. In germline, CDR1 is SGHRS, CDR2 YFSETQ. CDR3 length equals 14 residues. CDR3 sequence reads: CASSSTGDDEKLFF. The DNA of the CDR3 is TGCGCCAGCAGCTCGACAGGGGATGATGAAAAACTGTTTTTT.

The sample holds many counts of this clonotype. The chain's CDR3 is CSARQYNEQFF. In nucleotides, the CDR3 is TGCAGTGCTAGACAATACAATGAGCAGTTCTTC. The genes are TRBV20-1 and TRBJ2-1; D is undetermined. V was trimmed by 2 bases and J by 4 bases, leaving 3 bases between them. This CDR3 spans 11 amino acids. CDR1 is DFQATT and CDR2 is SNEGSKA in the germline V gene (reference sequence).

The table lists this clonotype with many counts. The V call is TRBV12-3 or TRBV12-4, the J call TRBJ2-7, with D unresolved. With 3 bases removed from V and 1 base from J, the gap between germline ends came to 10 bases. This CDR3 spans 14 amino acids. Written as DNA, the CDR3 is TGTGCCAGCAGTTTGGTCCAGAATTCCTACGAGCAGTACTTC. It specifies CASSLVQNSYEQYF.

In its sample, this clonotype was seen many times. The rearrangement joins TRBV24-1 to TRBJ2-1; no definite D call. Between the trimmed V and J ends, which lost 5 bases and 2 bases, there was a span of 12 bases. From germline, CDR1 is KGHDR and CDR2 SFDVKD. The CDR3 covers 15 residues. CDR3 in DNA: TGTGCCACCAGTGGCGCGACTGACACCTACAATGAGCAGTTCTTC. This translates into CATSGATDTYNEQFF.

The chain uses TRBV18 and TRBJ2-1, with TRBD1 as a possible D gene (6 bases). Germline-derived CDR1 and CDR2 are KGHSH and LQKENI. This CDR3 has 16 amino acids. V lost 0 bases to trimming and J lost 2 bases, with 11 bases between them. The CDR3 here is CASSPPGAVAYNEQFF. The DNA of the CDR3 is TGTGCCAGCTCACCACCGGGGGCGGTGGCCTACAATGAGCAGTTCTTC.

This clonotype was observed a handful of times. The chain links TRBV7-2 to TRBJ2-1, with 11 nucleotides matching TRBD2. CDR1 and CDR2 from the germline V gene are SGHTA and FQGNSA. After removal of 5 bases from V and 7 bases from J, the junction contained 10 bases not matched to a gene. The CDR3 covers 16 residues. CDR3 in amino acids: CASSHLAGGLGNEQFF. DNA of the CDR3: TGTGCCAGCAGCCATTTAGCGGGAGGGCTTGGAAATGAGCAGTTCTTC.

Many counts were recorded for this clonotype. The chain combines TRBV18 with TRBJ2-7; D remains unclear. The V end lost 2 bases, the J end lost 2 bases, and 7 bases lay between the germline ends. The V gene's germline CDR1 is KGHSH and CDR2 LQKENI. The CDR3 extends over 13 amino acids. The CDR3 nucleotides read TGTGCCAGCTCACCAGACGGAGCCTACGAGCAGTACTTC. Translating it yields CASSPDGAYEQYF. Variable domain in full (rest from reference TRBV18 and TRBJ2-7): NAGVMQNPRHLVRRRGQEARLRCSPMKGHSHVYWYRQLPEEGLKFMVYLQKENIIDESGMPKERFSAEFPKEGPSILRIQQVVRGDSAAYFCASSPDGAYEQYFGPGTRLTVT.

This clonotype has a count of ten or more. The rearrangement links TRBV7-9 to TRBJ2-3; no reliable D call. Deletions cut 2 bases from V and 6 bases from J, with 6 bases between. From germline, CDR1 is SEHNR and CDR2 FQNEAQ (reference sequence). The CDR3 is 12 residues long. In DNA form, the CDR3 reads TGTGCCAGCAGCTTAAGTGGGGATACGCAGTATTTT. Amino acids: CASSLSGDTQYF.

Notes on this clonotype: Since a much larger clone is just one base distant, this may be a read error. The J gene is TRBJ2-3, the V gene TRBV20-1; D possibly corresponds to TRBD2 (6 bases). Between the trimmed V and J ends, which lost 5 bases and 8 bases, there was a span of 11 bases. Germline CDR1 and CDR2: DFQATT and SNEGSKA (reference sequence). CDR3 size: 11 residues. The CDR3 sequence: CSAWGVVTQYF. CDR3 nucleotides: TGCAGTGCTTGGGGGGTAGTTACGCAGTATTTT.

The gene calls are TRBV12-3 or TRBV12-4 and TRBJ2-5; TRBD2 agrees at 7 bases. Trimming cost V 7 bases and J 5 bases; bases outside gene matches: 13. This CDR3 is built from 15 residues. CDR3 sequence reads: CASTHNFAGVETQYF. CDR3 nucleotide sequence: TGTGCCAGCACCCACAACTTCGCGGGGGTTGAGACCCAGTACTTC.

This clonotype was recorded a few times. The chain couples TRBV20-1 to TRBJ1-1; D possibly corresponds to TRBD1 (5 bases). V dropped 6 bases and J dropped 0 bases, with 17 bases sitting between them. Germline CDR1 reads DFQATT; CDR2 reads SNEGSKA (reference sequence). The CDR3 is made up of 15 amino acids. CDR3 protein: CSADSSFEMNTEAFF. CDR3 sequence (DNA): TGCAGTGCCGACAGCTCCTTTGAGATGAACACTGAAGCTTTCTTT.

Ten or more counts support this clonotype. This chain links TRBV5-1 with TRBJ2-2; perhaps D is TRBD1 or TRBD2 (5 bases each). CDR1 and CDR2 (germline): SGHRS, YFSETQ. Trimming cost V 4 bases and J 7 bases, with 11 bases left between them. The CDR3 spans 13 residues. The CDR3 loop is CASSNRGDGELFF. CDR3 bases: TGCGCCAGCAGCAATCGGGGCGACGGGGAGCTGTTTTTT.

This clonotype was counted only a few times. V gene TRBV20-1 combines with J gene TRBJ2-3; TRBD1 matches 7 bases. Germline V lookup: CDR1 DFQATT, CDR2 SNEGSKA (reference sequence). The trim removed 3 bases at V and 3 bases at J, leaving 6 bases unmatched. The CDR3 spans 14 residues. CDR3 residues: CSASEQGRTDTQYF. CDR3 DNA sequence: TGCAGTGCTAGCGAACAGGGGAGAACAGATACGCAGTATTTT.